This T cell receptor (beta chain) derives from a study of identical twins. Each CDR3 protein gets one entry after TCRdb re-called the 5' RACE reads with MiXCR. The sample holds about 150,000 distinct CDR3 sequences, roughly 3.5% seen once. The study's findings and limits: Possibly, invariant MAIT and iNKT cells partly confounded zero-insertion analyses. Among monozygotic twins, out-of-frame TCR alpha sharing exceeded what models predicted.

At least ten counts were recorded for this clonotype. Its antigen is as yet unknown. All donors were healthy, and all were Caucasian. The clonotype comes from a man aged 18 to 30 in good health. Sequences were obtained from memory T cells sorted from blood.

The CDR3 protein is CASSFTGGYSNQPQHF. CDR3 nucleotide sequence: TGTGCCAGCAGTTTTACAGGGGGCTATAGCAATCAGCCCCAGCATTTT. V is TRBV6-2 or TRBV6-3 and J is TRBJ1-5; TRBD1 matches at 9 bases. Germline loops: CDR1 MNHEY, CDR2 SVGEGT. V was pared by 4 bases and J by 0 bases, with 4 bases of the junction left unmatched. The CDR3 totals 16 residues.